This T cell receptor beta chain appears in the sequencing data of a study of T-cell reconstitution after alpha-beta-depleted transplantation in children. The CDR3 extends over 14 amino acids. Preparation of the TCRbeta library involved a method that used unique molecular identifiers. TCRdb reanalysed the PCR reads using MiXCR and keeps one entry per CDR3 protein. The sample gives about 500,000 distinct CDR3 sequences, about 31% of which show up once; under 3% is in the top ten. The clonotype was recovered from a human donor who donated a stem cell graft to a child with aplastic anemia. This chain links TRBV21-1 with TRBJ2-7; the D call TRBD1 from the table was never checked on the DNA. TRBV21-1 is a pseudogene segment. The sample consisted of PBMCs from the stem cell graft donor, taken from the stem cell graft. This CDR3 reads CASPWTGTPYEQYF. CDR3 coding DNA: TGTGCCAGCCCGTGGACAGGGACACCCTACGAGCAGTACTTC.